The clone carrying this T cell receptor beta chain occurred a few times. How the authors handled the data: Amplification from reference gene primers served as the basis for estimated nucleated cell counts. Here immunoSEQ multiplex PCR was the method, and the copy in TCRdb shows in-frame clones only, minus some. The V and J calls and the clone size are those of that table, but D and trimming were determined from the DNA. This table holds some 460,000 clones, approximately 90% found once. The sample originates from a study of blood T cell repertoires in COVID-19. The wider study: The analysed material was cDNA or gDNA that came from T cells, B-cell-depleted T cells, or PBMCs.

Germline V gives CDR1 DFQATT, CDR2 SNEGSKA (reference sequence). Trimming cost V 3 bases and J 3 bases; bases outside gene matches: 12. This CDR3 spans 17 amino acids. This chain joins TRBV20-1 and TRBJ2-1, with 9 bases that match TRBD2. The source material was peripheral blood. This clonotype was sampled from a woman younger than 45 with acute or convalescent COVID-19. The CDR3 nucleotides are TGCAGTGCTAGTCCCCCTGGGGCGGGGGGGGTCTACAATGAGCAGTTCTTC. Its translation is CSASPPGAGGVYNEQFF.